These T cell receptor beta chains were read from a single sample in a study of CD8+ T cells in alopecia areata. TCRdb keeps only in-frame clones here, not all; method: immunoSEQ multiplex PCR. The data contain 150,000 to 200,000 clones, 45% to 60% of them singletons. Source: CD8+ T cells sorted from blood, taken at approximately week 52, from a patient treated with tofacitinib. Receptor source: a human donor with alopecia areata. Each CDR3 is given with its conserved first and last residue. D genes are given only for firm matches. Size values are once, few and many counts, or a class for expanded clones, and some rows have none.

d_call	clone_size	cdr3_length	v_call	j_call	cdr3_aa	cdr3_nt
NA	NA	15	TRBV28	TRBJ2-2	CASSLSLADTGELFF	TGTGCCAGCAGTTTAAGTTTGGCCGACACCGGGGAGCTGTTTTTT
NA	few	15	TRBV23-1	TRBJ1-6	CASSQSRGSDSPLHF	TGCGCCAGCAGTCAATCTCGAGGATCGGATTCACCCCTCCACTTT
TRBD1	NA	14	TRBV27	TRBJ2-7	CASSSDRVAYEQYF	TGTGCCAGCAGTTCCGACAGGGTGGCCTACGAGCAGTACTTC
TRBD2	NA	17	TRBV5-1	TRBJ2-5	CASSSLPGLAGGETQYF	TGCGCCAGCAGCTCGCTCCCGGGACTAGCGGGGGGAGAGACCCAGTACTTC
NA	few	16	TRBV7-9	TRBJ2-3	CASSFYSPLGTDTQYF	TGTGCCAGCAGCTTCTACAGTCCTCTTGGCACAGATACGCAGTATTTT
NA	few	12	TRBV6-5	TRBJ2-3	CASSRPGDTQYF	TGTGCCAGCAGCCGGCCGGGGGATACGCAGTATTTT
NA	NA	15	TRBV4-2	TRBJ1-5	CASSQEGQRDQPQHF	TGTGCCAGCAGCCAGGAAGGACAGCGGGATCAGCCCCAGCATTTT
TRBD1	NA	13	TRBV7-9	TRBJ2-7	CASSSRDSYEQYF	TGTGCCAGCAGCAGCCGGGACAGCTACGAGCAGTACTTC
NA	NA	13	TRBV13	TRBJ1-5	CASSLGGSQPQHF	TGTGCCAGCAGCTTGGGAGGGAGTCAGCCCCAGCATTTT
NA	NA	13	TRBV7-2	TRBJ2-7	CASTPGDPYEQYF	TGTGCCAGCACCCCCGGGGACCCTTACGAGCAGTACTTC
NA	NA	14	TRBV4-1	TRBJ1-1	CASSHPTANTEAFF	TGCGCCAGCAGCCACCCGACAGCGAACACTGAAGCTTTCTTT
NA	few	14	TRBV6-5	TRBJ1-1	CASSYSKSGREAFF	TGTGCCAGCAGTTACTCGAAATCAGGGAGAGAAGCTTTCTTT
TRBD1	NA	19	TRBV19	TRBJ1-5	CASSQPGTGGLYSNQPQHF	TGTGCCAGTAGTCAGCCGGGGACAGGGGGACTATATAGCAATCAGCCCCAGCATTTT
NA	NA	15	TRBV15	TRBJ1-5	CATSRERQSNQPQHF	TGTGCCACCAGCAGAGAGAGACAATCAAATCAGCCCCAGCATTTT
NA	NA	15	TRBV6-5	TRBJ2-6	CASPIVGEDSNVLTF	TGTGCCAGCCCGATTGTAGGGGAGGATTCCAACGTCCTGACTTTC
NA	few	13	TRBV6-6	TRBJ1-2	CASSLEGYNGYTF	TGTGCCAGCAGCCTGGAAGGGTATAATGGCTACACCTTC
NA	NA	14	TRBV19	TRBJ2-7	CASTITGSTYEQYF	TGTGCCAGTACCATCACGGGGTCCACCTACGAGCAGTACTTC
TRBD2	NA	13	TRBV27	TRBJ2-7	CASGGGDSYEQYF	TGTGCCAGCGGGGGAGGGGACTCCTACGAGCAGTACTTC
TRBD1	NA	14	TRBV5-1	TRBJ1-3	CASSSGQGINTIYF	TGCGCCAGCAGCTCGGGACAGGGGATAAACACCATATATTTT
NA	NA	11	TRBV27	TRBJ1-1	CASGGYTEAFF	TGTGCCAGCGGTGGTTACACTGAAGCTTTCTTT
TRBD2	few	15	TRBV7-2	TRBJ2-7	CASSLVGGGTYEQYF	TGTGCCAGCAGCTTAGTTGGCGGGGGAACCTACGAGCAGTACTTC
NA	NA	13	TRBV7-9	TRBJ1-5	CASSFQAHQPQHF	TGTGCCAGCAGCTTCCAGGCCCATCAGCCCCAGCATTTT
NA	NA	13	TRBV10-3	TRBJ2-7	CAISEGGSYEQYF	TGTGCCATCAGTGAGGGCGGGTCCTACGAGCAGTACTTC
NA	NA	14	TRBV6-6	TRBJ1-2	CASTPMDGVYGYTF	TGTGCCAGCACCCCGATGGACGGAGTCTATGGCTACACCTTC
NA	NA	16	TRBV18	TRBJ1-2	CASSPSTWGREPGYTF	TGTGCCAGCTCACCATCAACGTGGGGCAGGGAACCAGGCTACACCTTC
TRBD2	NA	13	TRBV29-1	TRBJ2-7	CRYSSGVSYEQYF	TGCAGGTACTCTAGCGGGGTTTCCTACGAGCAGTACTTC
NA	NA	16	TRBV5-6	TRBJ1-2	CASSHATGEINYGYTF	TGTGCCAGCAGCCACGCCACAGGCGAGATAAACTATGGCTACACCTTC
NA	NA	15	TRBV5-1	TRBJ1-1	CASLRSPSENTEAFF	TGCGCCAGCCTACGAAGTCCGTCAGAGAACACTGAAGCTTTCTTT
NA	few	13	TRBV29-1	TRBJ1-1	CSVVHTGGFEAFF	TGCAGCGTGGTACACACCGGTGGCTTTGAAGCTTTCTTT
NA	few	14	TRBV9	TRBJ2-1	CASSVAKGNNEQFF	TGTGCCAGCAGCGTAGCGAAGGGGAACAATGAGCAGTTCTTC
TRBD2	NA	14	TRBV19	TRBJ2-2	CASSRLAGTGELFF	TGTGCCAGTAGTCGACTAGCTGGGACCGGGGAGCTGTTTTTT
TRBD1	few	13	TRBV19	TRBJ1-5	CASWDRGGQPQHF	TGTGCCAGCTGGGACAGGGGCGGGCAGCCCCAGCATTTT
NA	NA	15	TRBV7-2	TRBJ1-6	CASRPRGWDNSPLHF	TGTGCCAGCCGACCGAGGGGCTGGGATAATTCACCCCTCCACTTT
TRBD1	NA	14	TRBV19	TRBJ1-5	CASSIRGYNQPQHF	TGTGCCAGTAGCATCAGGGGGTACAATCAGCCCCAGCATTTT
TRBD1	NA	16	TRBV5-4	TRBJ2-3	CASSLDAGTATDTQYF	TGTGCCAGCAGCTTGGACGCCGGGACAGCCACAGATACGCAGTATTTT
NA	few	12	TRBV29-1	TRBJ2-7	CSVEAETYEQYF	TGCAGCGTTGAGGCCGAAACCTACGAGCAGTACTTC